This TCR beta chain was found in a study of blood T cell repertoires in COVID-19. As for the study in general: Both acute and convalescent COVID-19 samples were obtained from the United States, Italy and Spain. The analysed material was cDNA or gDNA that came from T cells, B-cell-depleted T cells, or PBMCs.

The CDR3 runs 13 residues. Germline V gene data show CDR1 as SQVTM and CDR2 as ANQGSEA. Deletions cut 4 bases from V and 7 bases from J, with 16 bases between. Method: immunoSEQ multiplex PCR; TCRdb's copy keeps in-frame clones and lacks some. This sample carries more than 200,000 clones, 70% to 90% of them seen once, and the ten largest clones take approximately 2%. The V gene is TRBV29-1, the J gene TRBJ1-2, with D tentatively TRBD1 (6 bases). This TCR came from a man aged 25 to 45 with active or convalescent COVID-19. The sample comprised peripheral blood. The DNA for the CDR3 is TGCAGCGTTGTCTCTGGGGGCGCGGGTGGCTACACCTTC. It codes for CSVVSGGAGGYTF. Together with reference TRBV29-1 and TRBJ1-2, the CDR3 gives the full variable domain: SAVISQKPSRDICQRGTSLTIQCQVDSQVTMMFWYRQQPGQSLTLIATANQGSEATYESGFVIDKFPISRPNLTFSTLTVSNMSPEDSSIYLCSVVSGGAGGYTFGSGTRLTVV.